This T cell receptor beta chain is drawn from a study of blood T cell repertoires in COVID-19. About the study: The United States, Italy and Spain were the sources of the acute and convalescent COVID-19 samples. Nucleic acid was either cDNA or gDNA, and it came from T cells, B-cell-depleted T cells, or PBMCs.

Trimming shortened V by 0 bases and J by 2 bases, and 10 bases separated the two germline ends. The CDR3 sequence is 16 residues long. In germline, CDR1 is LGHDT, CDR2 YNNKEL (reference sequence). This clone has more than one count but fewer than ten. In the authors' workflow: The authors estimated nucleated cell counts from reference gene primer amplification. Libraries were prepared by immunoSEQ multiplex PCR; TCRdb keeps only in-frame clonotypes and omits some of them. That table supplies the V and J calls and clone size; D and trimming were determined from the DNA. The sample lists some 310,000 clones; around 87% were seen once.

The sequenced sample was peripheral blood. The clonotype was recovered from a man aged 45-60 years with active or convalescent COVID-19. V usage is TRBV3-1 (or the pseudogene TRBV3-2) and J usage is TRBJ2-2; D is unresolved. The CDR3: CASSQDPGSNTGELFF. CDR3 nucleotide sequence: TGTGCCAGCAGCCAAGATCCGGGTAGTAACACCGGGGAGCTGTTTTTT.